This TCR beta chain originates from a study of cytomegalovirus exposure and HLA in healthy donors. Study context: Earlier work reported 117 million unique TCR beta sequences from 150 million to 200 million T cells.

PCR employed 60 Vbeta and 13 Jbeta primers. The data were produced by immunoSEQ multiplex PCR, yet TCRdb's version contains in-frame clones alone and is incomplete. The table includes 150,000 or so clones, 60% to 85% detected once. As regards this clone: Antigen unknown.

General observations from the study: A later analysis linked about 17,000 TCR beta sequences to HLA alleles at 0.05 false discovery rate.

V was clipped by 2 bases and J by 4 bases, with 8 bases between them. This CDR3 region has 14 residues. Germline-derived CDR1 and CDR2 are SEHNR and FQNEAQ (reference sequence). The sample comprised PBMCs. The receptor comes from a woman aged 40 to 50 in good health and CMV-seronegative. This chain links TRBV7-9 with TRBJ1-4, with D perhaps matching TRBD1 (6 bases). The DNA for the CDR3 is TGTGCCAGCAGCTTAACAGGGCTTAATGAAAAACTGTTTTTT. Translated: CASSLTGLNEKLFF.